Listed below are T cell receptor beta chains from one sample, sequenced in a study of cytomegalovirus exposure and HLA in healthy donors. Produced via immunoSEQ multiplex PCR; TCRdb's table is partial and in-frame only. The data contain around 200,000 clones, 70% to 85% of them singletons. Sequencing used PBMCs. These receptor sequences come from a woman aged 25-40 years in good health and CMV-seropositive. The CDR3 runs from the conserved cysteine through the conserved F or W. The D gene is left open where the match is weak. Clone size, where shown, is once, few, many, or a class for clones that have expanded.

j_call v_call clone_size d_call cdr3_nt cdr3_aa
TRBJ1-4 TRBV15 . . TGTGCCACCAGCAGAGGAGGCCCAGGGGAGATTAATGAAAAACTGTTTTTT CATSRGGPGEINEKLFF
TRBJ2-6 TRBV27 . TRBD1 TGTGCCAGCAGTGCGGGACAGGGGGCAGTTGGGGCCAACGTCCTGACTTTC CASSAGQGAVGANVLTF
TRBJ2-1 TRBV11-2 . TRBD2 TGTGCCAGCAGCGGACCGGGGGAGCGGGGGGGCCTTAATGAGCAGTTCTTC CASSGPGERGGLNEQFF
TRBJ2-7 TRBV2 . . TGTGCCAGCAGTGGGGAGGCGGGTGTCGTCTACGAGCAGTACTTC CASSGEAGVVYEQYF
TRBJ2-1 TRBV9 . TRBD2 TGTGCCAGCAGCGTGGTGGCGGGGGGGCCCAATGAGCAGTTCTTC CASSVVAGGPNEQFF
TRBJ1-2 TRBV6-6 few . TGTGCCAGCAGAGAGAGCCTTGGCTACACCTTC CASRESLGYTF
TRBJ2-7 TRBV11-2 . TRBD2 TGTGCCAGCAGCCCCCGCCAGGTAGCGGGGGAGCAGTACTTC CASSPRQVAGEQYF
TRBJ1-2 TRBV5-6 . TRBD1 TGTGCCAGCAGCTGGGGGGGACAGGGGCACTATGGCTACACCTTC CASSWGGQGHYGYTF
TRBJ2-2 TRBV7-6 . . TGTGCCAGCAGCTTGACTCTGCGGGAAGCCGGGGAGCTGTTTTTT CASSLTLREAGELFF
TRBJ1-2 TRBV7-6 . . TGTGCCAGCAGCTTAAGCCTCAACTATGGCTACACCTTC CASSLSLNYGYTF
TRBJ1-3 TRBV5-1 . . TGCGCCAGCAGCTTGGCGCAGGGTGGAAACACCATATATTTT CASSLAQGGNTIYF
TRBJ2-5 TRBV6-5 . . TGTGCCAGCAGCCGTAGCTCCCAAGAGACCCAGTACTTC CASSRSSQETQYF
TRBJ1-1 TRBV7-9 . . TGTGCCAGCAGCTTACCCTCCGGGTTATTGCCTGAAGCTTTCTTT CASSLPSGLLPEAFF
TRBJ2-1 TRBV30 . . TGTGCCTGGAGGTCAGCGAATGACAATGAGCAGTTCTTC CAWRSANDNEQFF
TRBJ2-7 TRBV27 . . TGTGCCAGCAGTTCGCCGCAGGGAGGTTTGGGGGAGCAGTACTTC CASSSPQGGLGEQYF
TRBJ2-7 TRBV18 . . TGTGCCAGCTCACCTGCGGGACAGCCCTACGAGCAGTACTTC CASSPAGQPYEQYF
TRBJ2-1 TRBV5-1 . . TGCGCCAGCAGCTTTTTACTAGTGGATGAGCAGTTCTTC CASSFLLVDEQFF
TRBJ2-1 TRBV14 once . TGTGCCAGCAGCCTTGATTGGCATGAGCAGTTCTTC CASSLDWHEQFF
TRBJ1-2 TRBV4-1 . TRBD1 TGCGCCAGCAGCCCGGGAGGGACAGTCTATGGCTACACCTTC CASSPGGTVYGYTF
TRBJ2-3 TRBV6-5 . . TGTGCCAGCAGTTCACTAGGGTTCTCGAGCACAGATACGCAGTATTTT CASSSLGFSSTDTQYF
TRBJ1-2 TRBV28 once TRBD1 TGTGCCAGCAGTTTACAGGGGGCGGTCTATGGCTACACCTTC CASSLQGAVYGYTF
TRBJ2-3 TRBV2 . TRBD2 TGTGCCAGGGGGGTAGCGGGGGGCACAGATACGCAGTATTTT CARGVAGGTDTQYF
TRBJ2-3 TRBV4-3 . TRBD2 TGCGCCAGCAGCCAAGATTGGACTAGCGGGAATACGCAGTATTTT CASSQDWTSGNTQYF
TRBJ2-3 TRBV6-1 once . TGTGCCAGCAAACAGGGTGGTAGCACAGATACGCAGTATTTT CASKQGGSTDTQYF
TRBJ1-6 TRBV6-6 . TRBD1 TGTGCCAGCAGTCACCCCCGCACAGGGGGCAATTCACCCCTCCACTTT CASSHPRTGGNSPLHF
TRBJ2-7 TRBV7-9 few TRBD1 TGTGCCAGCAGCTCACAGGGGTTAGGCGAGCAGTACTTC CASSSQGLGEQYF
TRBJ2-7 TRBV25-1 . TRBD2 TGTGCCAGCAGTCGGGGGGGTCACGAGCAGTACTTC CASSRGGHEQYF
TRBJ2-4 TRBV7-8 . . TGTGCCAGCAGCTGGGCCCTCGGTCCCAAAAACATTCAGTACTTC CASSWALGPKNIQYF
TRBJ2-7 TRBV5-1 . . TGCGCCAGCAGCTTGGCCCTCGGGTCAGGGTTAGAGCAGTACTTC CASSLALGSGLEQYF
TRBJ1-3 TRBV14 . . TGTGCCAGCAGCCCGACTTTTTCCCGGGCACGGGGAGGAAACACCATATATTTT CASSPTFSRARGGNTIYF
TRBJ1-2 TRBV18 . . TGTGCCAGCTCACCGTCTTCGGGACAAAACTATGGCTACACCTTC CASSPSSGQNYGYTF
TRBJ1-1 TRBV29-1 . . TGCAGCGTGGTTCGCGGGGGCTCGTACACTGAAGCTTTCTTT CSVVRGGSYTEAFF
TRBJ2-5 TRBV2 . . TGTGCCAGCAAAGGAATCGTGCGGCGCCAAGAGACCCAGTACTTC CASKGIVRRQETQYF
TRBJ1-2 TRBV5-4 . TRBD1 TGTGCCAGCAGCTTGGTGTCCGACAGGGCCTATGGCTACACCTTC CASSLVSDRAYGYTF
TRBJ1-2 TRBV2 few . TGTGCCAGCAGCCCCCGCCCAACAGGGTCGAACTATGGCTACACCTTC CASSPRPTGSNYGYTF
TRBJ2-1 TRBV11-3 . TRBD1 TGTGCCAGCAGCTTAGATCAAGTGGTGCGGGACAGGGATGAGCAGTTCTTC CASSLDQVVRDRDEQFF
TRBJ1-6 TRBV27 . . TGTGCCAGCAGTTTCGCAGGGGAAGTTTCACCCCTCCACTTT CASSFAGEVSPLHF
TRBJ1-5 TRBV10-2 few TRBD1 TGCGCCAGCAGAGGGACAGGGGGCAATCAGCCCCAGCATTTT CASRGTGGNQPQHF
TRBJ2-7 TRBV7-9 . TRBD2 TGTGCCAGCAACCGGGGGGGAGGAACGGACTACGAGCAGTACTTC CASNRGGGTDYEQYF
TRBJ2-5 TRBV19 . TRBD1 TGTGCCAGTAGTTTGACAGGGCTAGAGGAGACCCAGTACTTC CASSLTGLEETQYF